A selection of T cell receptor beta chains follows, all from one sample in a study of OX40 agonist ivuxolimab in advanced cancers. Profiling relied on immunoSEQ multiplex PCR, and the TCRdb table lists in-frame clones only, not all of them. The data show about 50,000 clones, about 88% seen once. The sequences come from CD4+ or CD8+ T cells sorted from blood, collected in a trial of the OX40 agonist ivuxolimab. These receptors came from an adult with an advanced solid tumor such as melanoma, head and neck, liver or kidney cancer. CDR3s include the opening cysteine and the closing phenylalanine or tryptophan. Each record gives: J gene, D gene, clone size, V gene, CDR3 length, CDR3 protein, CDR3 DNA. D genes are given only for firm matches. For some rows the clone size is stated as once, few or many, or as a class when expanded; others skip it.

>TRBJ2-1|.|once|TRBV7-2|13
CASSLRNSNEQFF
TGTGCCAGCAGCTTAAGGAACAGCAATGAGCAGTTCTTC
>TRBJ2-7|TRBD2|.|TRBV6-1|14
CASKLAGVVYEQYF
TGTGCCAGCAAACTAGCGGGAGTCGTGTACGAGCAGTACTTC
>TRBJ2-7|TRBD1|.|TRBV15|15
CATSRDRDRGYEQYF
TGTGCCACCAGCAGAGATCGGGACAGGGGATACGAGCAGTACTTC
>TRBJ1-1|.|.|TRBV18|13
CASSPDQNTEAFF
TGTGCCAGCTCTCCAGACCAGAACACTGAAGCTTTCTTT
>TRBJ1-1|.|.|TRBV7-3|12
CASSLRDTEAFF
TGTGCCAGCAGCTTGAGGGACACTGAAGCTTTCTTT
>TRBJ2-3|TRBD2|once|TRBV10-1|15
CASSARRGNTDTQYF
TGCGCCAGCAGCGCCCGGCGGGGGAACACAGATACGCAGTATTTT
>TRBJ2-1|.|.|TRBV6-5|15
CASSLSGSSYNEQFF
TGTGCCAGCAGTCTCAGCGGAAGCTCCTACAATGAGCAGTTCTTC
>TRBJ1-1|.|.|TRBV6-6|16
CASSSQGFMRYTEAFF
TGTGCCAGCAGTTCGCAGGGTTTTATGAGGTACACTGAAGCTTTCTTT
>TRBJ2-3|TRBD2|.|TRBV10-1|14
CASSLSGKTDTQYF
TGCGCCAGCAGTCTTAGCGGGAAGACAGATACGCAGTATTTT
>TRBJ2-5|TRBD2|once|TRBV19|16
CASSLSSGRAGETQYF
TGTGCCAGTAGCCTATCTAGCGGGAGGGCCGGGGAGACCCAGTACTTC